One sample yielded the 19 T cell receptor beta chains listed below, sequenced in a study of CD8+ T cells in alopecia areata. cDNA serving as the sequencing template came from extracted, reverse transcribed RNA. Sequencing used immunoSEQ multiplex PCR; TCRdb keeps in-frame clones, though not all of them. The data hold roughly 250,000 clones, with around 67% observed a single time. The input for sequencing was CD4+ T cells sorted from blood, taken at week 0. The receptor source for this set is a human donor with alopecia areata.

The genes are TRBV11-2 and TRBJ2-7; possibly TRBD1 for D (5 bases). The ends were cut back, 0 bases at V and 6 bases at J, with 9 bases in the middle. Germline V gives CDR1 SGHAT, CDR2 FQNNGV. The CDR3 consists of 13 residues. The CDR3 reads CASSLDGATEQYF. The CDR3 DNA reads as TGTGCCAGCAGCTTAGATGGGGCAACCGAGCAGTACTTC.

CDR3: CSVQEGAYEQYF. The CDR3 DNA reads TGCAGCGTCCAAGAGGGGGCCTACGAGCAGTACTTC. This chain uses TRBV29-1 with TRBJ2-7, with D perhaps TRBD1 (6 bases). This CDR3 has 12 amino acids. The V gene's germline CDR1 is SQVTM and CDR2 ANQGSEA. V was trimmed by 6 bases and J by 2 bases, leaving 11 bases between them.

The chain carries TRBV30 and TRBJ1-2; weak D call: TRBD1 (6 bases). Germline V CDR1 and CDR2: GTSNPN, SVGIG (reference sequence). CDR3 length: 13 amino acids. The germline V and J ends were trimmed by 3 bases and 4 bases, with 12 bases remaining between them. The CDR3 DNA sequence: TGTGCCTGGAGCGCGGGACACATCTATGGCTACACCTTC. The encoded protein is CAWSAGHIYGYTF.

This chain uses TRBV29-1 with TRBJ2-1; 7 nucleotides line up with TRBD1. The CDR3 has 13 residues. Germline assignment: CDR1 SQVTM and CDR2 ANQGSEA. Trimming at V came to 6 bases and at J to 4 bases, leaving 6 bases not matched to a gene. The CDR3 is CSVPGQQYNEQFF. The CDR3 DNA reads as TGCAGCGTGCCGGGACAGCAATACAATGAGCAGTTCTTC.

This clone was detected only once. The chain's CDR3 is CASSLVSGELFF. The CDR3 DNA reads as TGTGCCAGCAGCTTGGTTTCCGGGGAGCTGTTTTTT. V is TRBV5-4 and J is TRBJ2-2; D is uncertain. The CDR3 is 12 residues long. V was clipped by 0 bases and J by 6 bases, with 3 bases between them. Germline V lookup: CDR1 SGHNT, CDR2 YYREEE (reference sequence).

The gene calls are TRBV29-1 and TRBJ2-2, with TRBD2 as a possible D gene (6 bases). Trimming took off 5 bases at V and 0 bases at J, with 19 bases between the two ends. Germline V gene data show CDR1 as SQVTM and CDR2 as ANQGSEA. The CDR3 contains 17 residues. The CDR3 sequence: CSVYKYGGIANTGELFF. The CDR3 DNA reads TGCAGCGTTTACAAGTATGGGGGGATCGCGAACACCGGGGAGCTGTTTTTT.

This chain connects TRBV4-2 to TRBJ1-1; tentatively, D is TRBD1 (5 bases). Germline V gene sequence: CDR1 LGHNA, CDR2 YNFKEQ. The length of the CDR3 is 17 residues. Trimming shortened V by 4 bases and J by 0 bases, and 18 bases separated the two germline ends. The chain's CDR3 is CASSPNEDIRLNTEAFF. Written as DNA, the CDR3 is TGTGCCAGCAGCCCGAACGAGGACATTCGCCTGAACACTGAAGCTTTCTTT.

The chain has TRBV2 and TRBJ2-7, with D possibly matching TRBD1 (6 bases). Germline lookup yields CDR1 SNHLY and CDR2 FYNNEI. This CDR3 spans 13 amino acids. V was cut by 5 bases and J by 11 bases, with 19 bases left in between. The CDR3 protein is CASSSNPGQREYF. CDR3 DNA: TGTGCCAGCAGTTCAAATCCGGGACAACGGGAGTACTTC.

This clone was counted between two and nine times. This CDR3 is CSVVDPPGANIQYF. DNA for the CDR3: TGCAGCGTTGTGGACCCCCCCGGGGCCAACATTCAGTACTTC. The gene calls are TRBV29-1 and TRBJ2-4; perhaps D is TRBD1 or TRBD2 (5 bases each). Per germline, CDR1 SQVTM and CDR2 ANQGSEA. The CDR3 totals 14 residues. Trimming shortened V by 4 bases and J by 7 bases, and 17 bases separated the two germline ends. Supplemented by reference TRBV29-1 and TRBJ2-4, the full variable domain reads SAVISQKPSRDICQRGTSLTIQCQVDSQVTMMFWYRQQPGQSLTLIATANQGSEATYESGFVIDKFPISRPNLTFSTLTVSNMSPEDSSIYLCSVVDPPGANIQYFGAGTRLSVL.

The CDR3 protein is CAISGASSYEQYF. CDR3 in DNA: TGTGCCATCAGTGGAGCGTCTTCCTACGAGCAGTACTTC. The V call is TRBV10-3, the J call TRBJ2-7; D is uncertain. Germline V gene data show CDR1 as ENHRY and CDR2 as SYGVKD. Trimming shortened V by 4 bases and J by 1 base, and 8 bases separated the two germline ends. This CDR3 region has 13 residues.

The CDR3 DNA reads as TGTGCCAGCACCCAAGGCGGCGGGCAGCCCCAGCATTTT. Amino acid sequence: CASTQGGGQPQHF. The rearrangement uses TRBV2 and TRBJ1-5; D not certain. Germline V gene lookup returns CDR1 SNHLY and CDR2 FYNNEI. Trimming removed 7 bases from V and 7 bases from J, with 14 bases in between. This CDR3 contains 13 residues.

This chain connects TRBV7-6 to TRBJ2-3; 12 positions match TRBD2. CDR1 SGHVS and CDR2 FNYEAQ come from the germline V gene. The CDR3 consists of 18 residues. The J segment lost 4 bases and the V segment lost 1 base, leaving 9 bases of the junction unmatched. The CDR3 bases are TGTGCCAGCAGCTTAGGGGCTAGCGGGGGGGCCTTCGCAGATACGCAGTATTTT. This translates into CASSLGASGGAFADTQYF.

This clone has only one observation. The V call is TRBV6-5, the J call TRBJ1-5; D not resolved. CDR1 and CDR2 (germline): MNHEY, SVGAGI. V shed 5 bases and J shed 4 bases, with 9 bases lying between them. The CDR3 is 13 residues long. CDR3: CASSRAGNQPQHF. In DNA, the CDR3 is TGTGCCAGCAGTAGGGCAGGAAATCAGCCCCAGCATTTT.

V usage is TRBV15 and J usage is TRBJ1-2, with 8 positions matching TRBD1. The CDR3 is 15 residues long. Trimming at V came to 5 bases and at J to 6 bases, leaving 11 bases not matched to a gene. Germline CDR1 reads LNHNV; CDR2 reads YYDKDF (reference sequence). The CDR3 here is CATSRPTGAADGYTF. CDR3 sequence (DNA): TGTGCCACCAGCCGCCCGACAGGGGCCGCCGATGGCTACACCTTC.

The rearrangement uses TRBV27 and TRBJ2-1; D perhaps matches TRBD1 (5 bases). V was cut by 8 bases and J by 7 bases, with 18 bases left in between. Germline-derived CDR1 and CDR2 are MNHEY and SMNVEV (reference sequence). The CDR3 runs 14 residues. The CDR3 sequence is CASQRPGSLNEQFF. DNA of the CDR3: TGTGCCAGCCAACGTCCAGGGTCTTTGAATGAGCAGTTCTTC.

The CDR3 nucleotides are TGCGCCAGCAGCTGGGGTCTAGCGGGGGCCTCCTACAATGAGCAGTTCTTC. Protein sequence: CASSWGLAGASYNEQFF. The V call is TRBV5-1, the J call TRBJ2-1, with 10 bases lining up with TRBD2. This CDR3 has 17 amino acids. J was trimmed by 0 bases and V by 3 bases; bases with no gene match: 6. Germline-derived CDR1 and CDR2 are SGHRS and YFSETQ.

The chain recombines TRBV7-8 with TRBJ1-6, with D possibly TRBD1 on 6 matching bases. The germline V gene encodes CDR1 SGHVS and CDR2 FQNEAQ. Trimming pared 1 base from V and 10 bases from J, leaving 11 bases between. The CDR3 loop spans 14 amino acids. The CDR3 here is CASSLVQGGSPLHF. CDR3 in DNA: TGTGCCAGCAGCTTAGTACAGGGAGGGTCACCCCTCCACTTT.

This chain uses TRBV30 with TRBJ1-2; D might be TRBD1 (5 bases). V dropped 3 bases and J dropped 8 bases, with 16 bases sitting between them. The CDR3 has 13 residues. In germline, CDR1 is GTSNPN, CDR2 SVGIG (reference sequence). The CDR3 loop reads CAWSKGPMLGYTF. The CDR3 DNA sequence: TGTGCCTGGAGCAAGGGACCGATGTTGGGCTACACCTTC.

This sequence joins TRBV4-2 and TRBJ2-5; D ambiguous. The germline V gene has CDR1 LGHNA and CDR2 YNFKEQ. The V gene lost 5 bases and the J gene lost 7 bases, with 8 bases spanning the gap. This CDR3 has 11 amino acids. The CDR3 region is CASSVLGTQYF. The CDR3 bases are TGTGCCAGCAGCGTTCTAGGGACCCAGTACTTC.